These T cell receptor beta chains were read from a single sample in a study of vaccination and CD4 T cells after COVID-19. One entry per CDR3 protein, called by TCRdb with MiXCR from the PCR reads. The sample comprises some 20,000 distinct CDR3 sequences, under 60% of which are singletons, and about 1% rests with the top ten. The input for sequencing was CD4+ T cells from blood, taken before SARS-CoV-2 vaccination. These receptors all stem from a human donor who had recovered from COVID-19. Both conserved end residues are part of each CDR3. A D gene is named only where the DNA matches it firmly. Some rows have no size entry. The others give once, few or many, or a class for an expanded clone.

v_gene: TRBV30; d_gene: .; abundance: .; j_gene: TRBJ2-7; CDR3aa: CAWRGTGDYEQYF; CDR3nt: TGTGCCTGGAGGGGTACGGGGGACTACGAGCAGTACTTC
v_gene: TRBV6-1; d_gene: .; abundance: .; j_gene: TRBJ2-2; CDR3aa: CASREGGAGELFF; CDR3nt: TGTGCCAGCAGAGAAGGGGGTGCCGGGGAGCTGTTTTTT
v_gene: TRBV15; d_gene: .; abundance: .; j_gene: TRBJ1-4; CDR3aa: CATSRGVGARSEKLFF; CDR3nt: TGTGCCACCAGCAGAGGGGTGGGGGCTCGGAGTGAAAAACTGTTTTTT
v_gene: TRBV6-4; d_gene: TRBD2; abundance: few; j_gene: TRBJ2-3; CDR3aa: CASRREGSYTDTQYF; CDR3nt: TGTGCCAGCAGGCGGGAGGGAAGCTACACAGATACGCAGTATTTT
v_gene: TRBV7-8; d_gene: .; abundance: .; j_gene: TRBJ1-5; CDR3aa: CASSLGLRGELNQPQHF; CDR3nt: TGTGCCAGCAGCTTAGGGCTAAGAGGGGAACTCAATCAGCCCCAGCATTTT
v_gene: TRBV5-4; d_gene: TRBD1; abundance: .; j_gene: TRBJ2-3; CDR3aa: CASSERTGLADTQYF; CDR3nt: TGTGCCAGCAGCGAGAGGACAGGGTTAGCAGATACGCAGTATTTT
v_gene: TRBV27; d_gene: .; abundance: .; j_gene: TRBJ1-2; CDR3aa: CASSWRGGDGYTF; CDR3nt: TGTGCCAGCAGTTGGCGGGGGGGAGATGGCTACACCTTC
v_gene: TRBV5-4; d_gene: .; abundance: .; j_gene: TRBJ1-1; CDR3aa: CASSLDRGGTEAFF; CDR3nt: TGTGCCAGCAGCCTGGACAGAGGGGGCACTGAAGCTTTCTTT
v_gene: TRBV19; d_gene: TRBD2; abundance: .; j_gene: TRBJ2-5; CDR3aa: CASSRTAGREETQYF; CDR3nt: TGTGCCAGTAGTCGAACTGCAGGGAGGGAAGAGACCCAGTACTTC
v_gene: TRBV7-3; d_gene: .; abundance: medium-sized; j_gene: TRBJ1-6; CDR3aa: CASSLTADDSPLHF; CDR3nt: TGTGCCAGCAGCTTAACAGCCGATGATTCACCCCTCCACTTT
v_gene: TRBV20-1; d_gene: .; abundance: .; j_gene: TRBJ2-5; CDR3aa: CSARTIPETQYF; CDR3nt: TGCAGTGCTAGGACGATCCCCGAGACCCAGTACTTC
v_gene: TRBV20-1; d_gene: TRBD2; abundance: .; j_gene: TRBJ2-7; CDR3aa: CSARSPGGGGRLNEQYF; CDR3nt: TGCAGTGCTAGGTCCCCCGGCGGAGGCGGGAGGTTGAACGAGCAGTACTTC
v_gene: TRBV19; d_gene: .; abundance: .; j_gene: TRBJ2-3; CDR3aa: CASSPRQSTDTQYF; CDR3nt: TGTGCCAGTAGTCCCCGACAGAGCACAGATACGCAGTATTTT
v_gene: TRBV6-1; d_gene: TRBD1; abundance: .; j_gene: TRBJ2-7; CDR3aa: CASTKWGAGGGQYEQYF; CDR3nt: TGTGCCAGCACTAAGTGGGGCGCAGGGGGCGGCCAATACGAGCAGTACTTC
v_gene: TRBV3-1; d_gene: .; abundance: .; j_gene: TRBJ1-1; CDR3aa: CASSPGEVTEAFF; CDR3nt: TGTGCCAGCAGCCCGGGGGAAGTCACTGAAGCTTTCTTT
v_gene: TRBV24-1; d_gene: .; abundance: few; j_gene: TRBJ1-2; CDR3aa: CATSEAQSAGYTF; CDR3nt: TGTGCCACCAGTGAGGCACAGTCGGCCGGCTACACCTTC
v_gene: TRBV7-9; d_gene: TRBD2; abundance: .; j_gene: TRBJ2-3; CDR3aa: CAAGGRDTQYF; CDR3nt: TGTGCGGCGGGAGGGAGAGATACGCAGTATTTT
v_gene: TRBV6-1; d_gene: .; abundance: .; j_gene: TRBJ1-6; CDR3aa: CASMRQIDSPLHF; CDR3nt: TGTGCCAGCATGCGGCAGATTGATTCACCCCTCCACTTT
v_gene: TRBV20-1; d_gene: .; abundance: .; j_gene: TRBJ2-2; CDR3aa: CSARSPGTVNTGELFF; CDR3nt: TGCAGTGCTAGATCTCCCGGGACTGTAAACACCGGGGAGCTGTTTTTT
v_gene: TRBV18; d_gene: .; abundance: .; j_gene: TRBJ2-7; CDR3aa: CASSPLQWSEPYEQYF; CDR3nt: TGTGCCAGCTCACCCCTTCAGTGGTCGGAACCCTACGAGCAGTACTTC
v_gene: TRBV7-8; d_gene: .; abundance: .; j_gene: TRBJ2-2; CDR3aa: CASSPSPSGNTGELFF; CDR3nt: TGTGCCAGCAGCCCATCCCCCAGCGGGAACACCGGGGAGCTGTTTTTT